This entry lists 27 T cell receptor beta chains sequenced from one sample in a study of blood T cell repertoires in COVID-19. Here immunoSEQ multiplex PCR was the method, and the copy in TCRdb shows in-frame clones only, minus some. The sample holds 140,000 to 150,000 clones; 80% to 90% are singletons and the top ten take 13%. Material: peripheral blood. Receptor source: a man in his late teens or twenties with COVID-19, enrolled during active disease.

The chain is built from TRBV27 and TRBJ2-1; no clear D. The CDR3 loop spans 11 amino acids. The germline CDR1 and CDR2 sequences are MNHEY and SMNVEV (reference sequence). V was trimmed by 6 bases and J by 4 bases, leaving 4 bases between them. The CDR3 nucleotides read TGTGCCAGCAGACAGTACAATGAGCAGTTCTTC. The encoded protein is CASRQYNEQFF.

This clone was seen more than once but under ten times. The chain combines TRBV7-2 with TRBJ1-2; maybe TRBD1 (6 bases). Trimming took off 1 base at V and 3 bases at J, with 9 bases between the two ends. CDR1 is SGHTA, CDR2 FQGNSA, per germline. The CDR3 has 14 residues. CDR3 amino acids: CASSLESGDYGYTF. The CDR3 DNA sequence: TGTGCCAGCAGCTTAGAGTCAGGGGACTATGGCTACACCTTC.

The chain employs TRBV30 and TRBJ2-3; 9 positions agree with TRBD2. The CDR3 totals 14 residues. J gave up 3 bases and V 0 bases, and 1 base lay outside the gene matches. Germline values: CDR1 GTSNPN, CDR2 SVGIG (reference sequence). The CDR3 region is CAWSVTSGTDTQYF. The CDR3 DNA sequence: TGTGCCTGGAGTGTGACTAGCGGAACAGATACGCAGTATTTT.

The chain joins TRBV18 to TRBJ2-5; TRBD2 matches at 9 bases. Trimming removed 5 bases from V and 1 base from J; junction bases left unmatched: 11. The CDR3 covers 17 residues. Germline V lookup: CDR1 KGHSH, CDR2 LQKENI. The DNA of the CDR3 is TGTGCCAGCTCAGGGAGTAGCGGGAGTTACCTCCAAGAGACCCAGTACTTC. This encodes CASSGSSGSYLQETQYF.

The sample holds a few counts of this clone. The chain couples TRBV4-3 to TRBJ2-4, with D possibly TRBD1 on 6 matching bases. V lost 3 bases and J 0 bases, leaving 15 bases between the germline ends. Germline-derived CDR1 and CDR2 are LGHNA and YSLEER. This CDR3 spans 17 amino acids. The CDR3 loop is CASSQVSRGLAKNIQYF. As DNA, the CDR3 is TGCGCCAGCAGCCAGGTTAGCAGGGGATTAGCCAAAAACATTCAGTACTTC.

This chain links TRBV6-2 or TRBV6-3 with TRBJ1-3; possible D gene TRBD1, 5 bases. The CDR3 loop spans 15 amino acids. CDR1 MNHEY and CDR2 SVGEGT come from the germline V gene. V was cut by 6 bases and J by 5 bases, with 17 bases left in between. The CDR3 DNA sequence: TGTGCCAGCAGCATCAATTGGGGCCGCAGAAACACCATATATTTT. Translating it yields CASSINWGRRNTIYF.

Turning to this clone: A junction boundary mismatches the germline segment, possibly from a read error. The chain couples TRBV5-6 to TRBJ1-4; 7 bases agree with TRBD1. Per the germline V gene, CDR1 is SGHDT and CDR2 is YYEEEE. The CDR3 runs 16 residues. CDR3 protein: CASTQTGAGGNEKLLF. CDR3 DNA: TGTGCCAGCACTCAGACGGGGGCAGGGGGTAATGAAAAACTGCTTTTT. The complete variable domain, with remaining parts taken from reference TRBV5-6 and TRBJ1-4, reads DAGVTQSPTHLIKTRGQQVTLRCSPKSGHDTVSWYQQALGQGPQFIFQYYEEEERQRGNFPDRFSGHQFPNYSSELNVNALLLGDSALYLCASTQTGAGGNEKLLFGSGTQLSVL.

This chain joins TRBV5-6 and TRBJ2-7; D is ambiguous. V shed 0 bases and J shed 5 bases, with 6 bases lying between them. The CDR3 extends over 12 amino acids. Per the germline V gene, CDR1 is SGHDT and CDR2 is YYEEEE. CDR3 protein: CASSLGPHEQYF. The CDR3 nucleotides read TGTGCCAGCAGCTTGGGGCCACACGAGCAGTACTTC.

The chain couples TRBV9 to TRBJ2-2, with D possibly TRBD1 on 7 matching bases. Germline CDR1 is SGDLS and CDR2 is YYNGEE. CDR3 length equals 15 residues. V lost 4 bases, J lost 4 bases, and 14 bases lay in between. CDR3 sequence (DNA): TGTGCCAGCAGCAACAGGGGAGGTGGCACCGGGGAGCTGTTTTTT. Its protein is CASSNRGGGTGELFF.

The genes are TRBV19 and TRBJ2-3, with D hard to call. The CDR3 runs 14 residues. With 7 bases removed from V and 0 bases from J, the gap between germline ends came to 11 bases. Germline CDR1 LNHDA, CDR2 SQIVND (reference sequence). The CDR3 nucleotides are TGTGCCAGTAAGCAAAGCCCTAGCACAGATACGCAGTATTTT. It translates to CASKQSPSTDTQYF.

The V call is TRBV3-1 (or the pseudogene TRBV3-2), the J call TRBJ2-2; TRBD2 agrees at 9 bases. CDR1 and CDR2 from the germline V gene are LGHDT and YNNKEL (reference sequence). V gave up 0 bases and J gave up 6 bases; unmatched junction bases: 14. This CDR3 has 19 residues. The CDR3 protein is CASSQESWLAGKKAGELFF. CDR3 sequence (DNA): TGTGCCAGCAGCCAAGAAAGCTGGCTAGCGGGGAAAAAGGCCGGGGAGCTGTTTTTT.

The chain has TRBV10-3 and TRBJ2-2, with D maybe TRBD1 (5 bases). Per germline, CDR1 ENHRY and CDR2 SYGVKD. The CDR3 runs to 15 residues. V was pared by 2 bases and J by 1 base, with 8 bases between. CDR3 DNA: TGTGCCATCAGTGAGGGCAGGGAGAACACCGGGGAGCTGTTTTTT. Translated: CAISEGRENTGELFF.

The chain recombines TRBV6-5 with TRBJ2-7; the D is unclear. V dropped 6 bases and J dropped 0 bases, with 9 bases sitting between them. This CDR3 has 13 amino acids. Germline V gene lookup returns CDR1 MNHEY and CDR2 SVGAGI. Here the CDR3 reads CASSRLGSYEQYF. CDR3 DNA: TGTGCCAGCAGCCGCCTCGGCTCCTACGAGCAGTACTTC.

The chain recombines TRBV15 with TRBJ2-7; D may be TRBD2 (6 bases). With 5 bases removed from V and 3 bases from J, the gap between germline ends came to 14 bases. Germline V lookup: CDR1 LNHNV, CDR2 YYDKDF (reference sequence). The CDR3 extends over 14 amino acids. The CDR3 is CATSPSGPLYEQYF. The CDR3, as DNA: TGTGCCACCAGCCCGAGCGGGCCTCTCTACGAGCAGTACTTC.

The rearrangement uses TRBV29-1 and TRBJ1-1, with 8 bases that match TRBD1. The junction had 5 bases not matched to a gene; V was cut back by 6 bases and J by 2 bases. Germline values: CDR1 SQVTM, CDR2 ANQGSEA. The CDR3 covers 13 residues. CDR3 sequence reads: CSVYRGGNTEAFF. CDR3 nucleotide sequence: TGCAGCGTCTACAGGGGGGGTAACACTGAAGCTTTCTTT.

CDR3: CATRGGNSPLHF. The CDR3 coding sequence is TGTGCCACCCGGGGTGGAAATTCACCCCTCCACTTT. V is TRBV28 and J is TRBJ1-6; D is ambiguous. Germline V gene sequence: CDR1 MDHEN, CDR2 SYDVKM. Trimming shortened V by 10 bases and J by 7 bases, and 11 bases separated the two germline ends. The CDR3 has 12 residues.

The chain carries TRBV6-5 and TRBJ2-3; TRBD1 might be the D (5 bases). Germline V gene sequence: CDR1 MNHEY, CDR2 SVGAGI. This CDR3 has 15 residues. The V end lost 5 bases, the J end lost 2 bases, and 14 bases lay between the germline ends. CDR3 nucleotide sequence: TGTGCCAGCAGTAGAGGACGGACATACACAGATACGCAGTATTTT. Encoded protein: CASSRGRTYTDTQYF.

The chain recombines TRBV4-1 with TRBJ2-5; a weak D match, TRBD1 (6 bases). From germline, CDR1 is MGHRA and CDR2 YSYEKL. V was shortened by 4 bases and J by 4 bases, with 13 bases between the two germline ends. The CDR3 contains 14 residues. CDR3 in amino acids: CASSRQAQGETQYF. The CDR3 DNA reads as TGCGCCAGCAGCCGCCAGGCACAGGGAGAGACCCAGTACTTC.

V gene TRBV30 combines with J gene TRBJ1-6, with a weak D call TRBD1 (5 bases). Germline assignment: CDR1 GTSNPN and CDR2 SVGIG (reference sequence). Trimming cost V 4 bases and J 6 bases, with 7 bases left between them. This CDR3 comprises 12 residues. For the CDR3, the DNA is TGTGCCTGGAATAGGGGTAATTCACCCCTCCACTTT. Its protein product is CAWNRGNSPLHF.

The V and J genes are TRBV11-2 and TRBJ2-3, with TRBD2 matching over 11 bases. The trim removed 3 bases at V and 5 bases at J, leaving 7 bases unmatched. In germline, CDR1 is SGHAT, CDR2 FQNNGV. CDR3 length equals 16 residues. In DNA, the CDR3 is TGTGCCAGCAGCTTTGGACTAGCGGGTGGGAGAGATACGCAGTATTTT. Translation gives CASSFGLAGGRDTQYF.

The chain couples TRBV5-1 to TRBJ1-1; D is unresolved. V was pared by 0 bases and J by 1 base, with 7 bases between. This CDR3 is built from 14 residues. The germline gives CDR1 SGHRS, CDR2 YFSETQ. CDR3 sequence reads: CASSLATGNTEAFF. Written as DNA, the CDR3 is TGCGCCAGCAGCTTGGCGACGGGGAACACTGAAGCTTTCTTT. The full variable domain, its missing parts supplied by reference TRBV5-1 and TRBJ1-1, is KAGVTQTPRYLIKTRGQQVTLSCSPISGHRSVSWYQQTPGQGLQFLFEYFSETQRNKGNFPGRFSGRQFSNSRSEMNVSTLELGDSALYLCASSLATGNTEAFFGQGTRLTVV.

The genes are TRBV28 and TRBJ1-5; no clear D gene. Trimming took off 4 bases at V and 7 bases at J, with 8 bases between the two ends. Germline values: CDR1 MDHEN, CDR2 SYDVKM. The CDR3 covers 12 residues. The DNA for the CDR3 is TGTGCCAGCAGTTCCCCGGGACAGCCCCAGCATTTT. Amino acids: CASSSPGQPQHF.

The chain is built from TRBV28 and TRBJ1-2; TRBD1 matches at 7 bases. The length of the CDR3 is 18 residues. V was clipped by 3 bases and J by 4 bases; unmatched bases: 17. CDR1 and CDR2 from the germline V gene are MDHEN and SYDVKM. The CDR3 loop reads CASSFPGQVPPRGYGYTF. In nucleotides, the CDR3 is TGTGCCAGCAGTTTCCCCGGACAGGTACCCCCGCGGGGCTATGGCTACACCTTC.

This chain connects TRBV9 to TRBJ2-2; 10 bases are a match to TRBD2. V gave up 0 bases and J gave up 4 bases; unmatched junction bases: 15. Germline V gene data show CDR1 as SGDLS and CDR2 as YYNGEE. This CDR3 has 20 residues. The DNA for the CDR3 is TGTGCCAGCAGCGTAGCTACAGCGGGAGGGCCTTCTGGGGGCACCGGGGAGCTGTTTTTT. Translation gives CASSVATAGGPSGGTGELFF. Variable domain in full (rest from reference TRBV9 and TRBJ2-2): DSGVTQTPKHLITATGQRVTLRCSPRSGDLSVYWYQQSLDQGLQFLIQYYNGEERAKGNILERFSAQQFPDLHSELNLSSLELGDSALYFCASSVATAGGPSGGTGELFFGEGSRLTVL.

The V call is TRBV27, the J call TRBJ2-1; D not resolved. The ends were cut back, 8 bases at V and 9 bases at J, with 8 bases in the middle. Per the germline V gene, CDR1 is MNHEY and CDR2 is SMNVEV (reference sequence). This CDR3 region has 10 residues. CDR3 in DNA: TGTGCCAGCCCCCTAAGTGAGCAGTTCTTC. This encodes CASPLSEQFF.

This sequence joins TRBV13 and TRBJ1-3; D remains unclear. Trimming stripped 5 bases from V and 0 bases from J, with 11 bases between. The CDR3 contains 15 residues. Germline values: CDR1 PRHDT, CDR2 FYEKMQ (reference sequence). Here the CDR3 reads CASSPRGSSGNTIYF. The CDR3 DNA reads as TGTGCCAGCAGCCCCCGAGGTAGCTCTGGAAACACCATATATTTT.

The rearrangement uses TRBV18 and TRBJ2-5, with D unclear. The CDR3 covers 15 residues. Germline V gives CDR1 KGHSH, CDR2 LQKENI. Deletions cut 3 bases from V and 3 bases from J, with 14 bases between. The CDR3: CASSPPQALKETQYF. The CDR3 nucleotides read TGTGCCAGCTCACCCCCCCAGGCTTTAAAAGAGACCCAGTACTTC.